The rows below give T cell receptor beta chains drawn from one sample of a study of cytomegalovirus exposure and HLA in healthy donors. Generated by immunoSEQ multiplex PCR, the TCRdb table keeps only in-frame clones and is missing some. The repertoire holds about 130,000 clones, with over 50% as singletons. Sequenced input: PBMCs. The origin of the receptors is a human donor in good health. Each CDR3 is given with its conserved first and last residue. A D gene is named only where the DNA matches it firmly. The listing skips clone size in some rows; elsewhere it reads once, few, many or a size class.

v_call	d_call	clone_size	j_call	cdr3_aa	cdr3_nt
TRBV15	NA	NA	TRBJ1-4	CATSRDRPYGEEKLFF	TGTGCCACCAGCAGAGATCGTCCCTACGGGGAGGAAAAACTGTTTTTT
TRBV4-1	NA	NA	TRBJ2-4	CASSQGLGNAKNIQYF	TGCGCCAGCAGCCAAGGCCTAGGAAATGCCAAAAACATTCAGTACTTC
TRBV6-1	NA	once	TRBJ1-5	CASRSGNQPQHF	TGTGCCAGCAGGTCAGGGAATCAGCCCCAGCATTTT
TRBV15	TRBD2	few	TRBJ2-1	CATSRDLTSGRAGEQFF	TGTGCCACCAGCAGAGACTTGACTAGCGGGAGGGCCGGGGAGCAGTTCTTC
TRBV28	NA	few	TRBJ2-7	CASGLATYEQYF	TGTGCCAGCGGCCTAGCCACTTACGAGCAGTACTTC
TRBV18	TRBD1	few	TRBJ1-5	CASSPGQGSNQPQHF	TGTGCCAGCTCACCGGGACAGGGAAGCAATCAGCCCCAGCATTTT
TRBV9	TRBD1	NA	TRBJ1-2	CASSGSGTGKNGYTF	TGTGCCAGCAGCGGATCCGGGACAGGGAAGAATGGCTACACCTTC
TRBV29-1	NA	NA	TRBJ2-5	CSVEMWQDQETQYF	TGCAGCGTTGAAATGTGGCAGGACCAAGAGACCCAGTACTTC
TRBV5-1	TRBD1	NA	TRBJ2-7	CASSWGTGQTYEQYF	TGCGCCAGCAGCTGGGGGACAGGACAAACCTACGAGCAGTACTTC
TRBV18	NA	NA	TRBJ2-1	CASSPVAGAYYNEQFF	TGTGCCAGCTCACCGGTTGCGGGGGCCTATTACAATGAGCAGTTCTTC
TRBV6-1	TRBD2	NA	TRBJ2-7	CASSQGLADFIHEQYF	TGTGCCAGCAGTCAAGGACTAGCGGACTTCATCCACGAGCAGTACTTC
TRBV7-9	NA	NA	TRBJ1-3	CASSLDTLPGNTIYF	TGTGCCAGCAGCTTAGACACCCTGCCCGGAAACACCATATATTTT
TRBV29-1	NA	NA	TRBJ2-1	CSGRPPRHSYNEQFF	TGCAGCGGTCGACCCCCCAGACATTCCTACAATGAGCAGTTCTTC
TRBV5-4	NA	NA	TRBJ2-1	CASSLGGEQFF	TGTGCCAGCAGCCTAGGCGGTGAGCAGTTCTTC
TRBV7-9	TRBD1	few	TRBJ2-7	CASSLARQGALRYEQYF	TGTGCCAGCAGCTTAGCCAGACAGGGGGCGCTTCGCTACGAGCAGTACTTC
TRBV19	TRBD1	few	TRBJ1-4	CASSIAGGNEKLFF	TGTGCCAGTAGTATAGCAGGGGGAAATGAAAAACTGTTTTTT
TRBV5-4	NA	few	TRBJ2-1	CASSFRDGYNEQFF	TGTGCCAGCAGCTTCAGAGACGGGTACAATGAGCAGTTCTTC
TRBV4-1	NA	few	TRBJ1-1	CASRTQGRNTEAFF	TGCGCCAGCAGGACACAGGGACGGAACACTGAAGCTTTCTTT
TRBV19	NA	NA	TRBJ1-2	CASSPGFYSNYGYTF	TGTGCCAGTAGCCCCGGTTTCTATTCTAACTATGGCTACACCTTC
TRBV9	NA	few	TRBJ2-1	CASSAQPVNEQFF	TGTGCCAGCAGCGCCCAACCGGTCAACGAGCAGTTCTTC
TRBV18	TRBD1	NA	TRBJ1-5	CASSPDRDSNQPQHF	TGTGCCAGCTCACCGGACAGGGACAGCAATCAGCCCCAGCATTTT
TRBV6-5	NA	NA	TRBJ2-7	CASSYGRGYGYEQYF	TGTGCCAGCAGTTACGGAAGGGGATATGGGTACGAGCAGTACTTC
TRBV5-1	TRBD2	once	TRBJ2-5	CASSLGLAGGTKETQYF	TGCGCCAGCAGCTTGGGACTAGCGGGAGGAACCAAAGAGACCCAGTACTTC
TRBV18	NA	NA	TRBJ2-3	CASSPRDWSTDTQYF	TGTGCCAGCTCACCCCGGGACTGGAGCACAGATACGCAGTATTTT
TRBV9	NA	few	TRBJ2-2	CASSVDPGGSGTNTGELFF	TGTGCCAGCAGCGTAGACCCAGGGGGCAGCGGGACGAACACCGGGGAGCTGTTTTTT
TRBV4-2	NA	NA	TRBJ1-6	CASSQGSQAYNSPLHF	TGTGCCAGCAGCCAAGGGTCCCAGGCGTATAATTCACCCCTCCACTTT
TRBV5-1	NA	few	TRBJ2-1	CASSLPPSPTNEQFF	TGCGCCAGCAGCTTGCCCCCTAGCCCGACCAATGAGCAGTTCTTC
TRBV27	NA	NA	TRBJ1-1	CASSPFGGDTEAFF	TGTGCCAGCAGTCCCTTCGGGGGGGACACTGAAGCTTTCTTT
TRBV2	TRBD1	few	TRBJ2-7	CASSAYRGEGEQYF	TGTGCCAGCAGTGCCTACAGGGGCGAGGGCGAGCAGTACTTC
TRBV28	TRBD1	few	TRBJ2-5	CASTHRDRARETQYF	TGTGCCAGCACCCACCGGGACAGGGCTCGAGAGACCCAGTACTTC
TRBV5-1	TRBD2	few	TRBJ2-7	CASSFREGLYEQYF	TGCGCCAGCAGCTTTCGGGAGGGCCTCTACGAGCAGTACTTC